Listed below are T cell receptor beta chains from one sample, sequenced in a study of T cells after somatic rescue of genetic block. Method: immunoSEQ multiplex PCR; TCRdb's copy keeps in-frame clones and lacks some. Of some 74,000 clones listed, more than 75% are singletons. Source material: peripheral blood mononuclear cells (PBMCs). These receptors were obtained from a man aged 25-45 years. Both conserved end residues are part of each CDR3. The D gene is left open where the match is weak. Not every row has a clone size; where given, it reads once, few, many or a size class.

>NA|NA|TRBJ2-7|TRBV9
CASSGRDGPYEQYF
TGTGCCAGCAGCGGCAGGGACGGCCCCTACGAGCAGTACTTC
>once|NA|TRBJ1-1|TRBV29-1
CSYNPILGLVSNTEAFF
TGCAGCTATAATCCAATCCTAGGCTTGGTATCGAACACTGAAGCTTTCTTT
>NA|TRBD2|TRBJ2-1|TRBV18
CASSPTTSGTYNEQFF
TGTGCCAGCTCACCGACGACTAGCGGGACATACAATGAGCAGTTCTTC
>NA|NA|TRBJ1-2|TRBV9
CASSIDDRRFYGYTF
TGTGCCAGCAGCATAGATGACAGGCGATTCTATGGCTACACCTTC
>once|TRBD1|TRBJ2-7|TRBV13
CASSPTDRVKYEQYF
TGTGCCAGCAGCCCAACCGACAGGGTTAAGTACGAGCAGTACTTC
>NA|TRBD1|TRBJ1-2|TRBV16
CASSQSGTGPGGYTF
TGTGCCAGCAGCCAATCAGGGACAGGTCCCGGTGGCTACACCTTC
>NA|NA|TRBJ2-5|TRBV19
CASNTRLGETQYF
TGTGCCAGTAACACACGTTTGGGGGAGACCCAGTACTTC
>NA|NA|TRBJ2-4|TRBV25-1
CASSPPGEIKNIQYF
TGTGCCAGCAGTCCCCCAGGAGAAATTAAAAACATTCAGTACTTC
>NA|NA|TRBJ2-3|TRBV6-1
CASKYQGGSDTQYF
TGTGCCAGCAAGTACCAGGGTGGGTCAGATACGCAGTATTTT
>NA|TRBD2|TRBJ2-1|TRBV29-1
CSGAKTSGAYNEQFF
TGCAGCGGGGCCAAGACTAGCGGGGCATACAATGAGCAGTTCTTC
>NA|NA|TRBJ2-2|TRBV21-1
CASSKVTLLSYTGELFF
TGTGCCAGCAGCAAAGTTACACTACTCTCTTACACCGGGGAGCTGTTTTTT
>NA|NA|TRBJ2-7|TRBV6-6
CASSYSNARNYEQYF
TGTGCCAGCAGTTACTCGAACGCCCGAAACTACGAGCAGTACTTC
>NA|NA|TRBJ1-4|TRBV2
CASSQNTGNEKLFF
TGTGCCAGCAGTCAGAACACTGGGAATGAAAAACTGTTTTTT
>NA|TRBD1|TRBJ1-6|TRBV5-4
CASSLAGTGGSPLHF
TGTGCCAGCAGCTTAGCCGGGACAGGGGGATCACCCCTCCACTTT
>NA|NA|TRBJ2-1|TRBV6-5
CASSLGSPPIGRFF
TGTGCCAGCAGTCTCGGTTCTCCCCCAATCGGCAGGTTCTTC
>NA|NA|TRBJ1-2|TRBV5-4
CASSLDGNYGYTF
TGTGCCAGCAGTCTGGACGGCAACTATGGCTACACCTTC
>once|NA|TRBJ2-1|TRBV7-2
CASSLGRGGFF
TGTGCCAGCAGCTTAGGGCGGGGCGGGTTCTTC
>NA|TRBD1|TRBJ2-5|TRBV7-9
CASSFLSGTGVGETQYF
TGTGCCAGCAGCTTCTTATCCGGGACAGGGGTGGGAGAGACCCAGTACTTC
>few|NA|TRBJ2-3|TRBV7-9
CASSLSSWDTQYF
TGTGCCAGCAGCTTATCAAGTTGGGATACGCAGTATTTT
>NA|NA|TRBJ2-7|TRBV28
CASIAQNTYEQYF
TGTGCCAGCATCGCCCAAAACACCTACGAGCAGTACTTC
>NA|NA|TRBJ1-1|TRBV27
CASRAGTYTEAFF
TGTGCCAGCAGGGCCGGGACCTACACTGAAGCTTTCTTT
>NA|NA|TRBJ1-6|TRBV7-9
CASSREGMGTPLHF
TGTGCCAGCAGCCGAGAGGGAATGGGTACACCCCTCCACTTT
>NA|TRBD1|TRBJ2-7|TRBV29-1
CSVEGTGGPYEQYF
TGCAGCGTTGAGGGGACAGGGGGACCCTACGAGCAGTACTTC
>NA|TRBD2|TRBJ2-1|TRBV5-1
CASSAGTTYNEQFF
TGCGCCAGCAGCGCAGGGACTACATACAATGAGCAGTTCTTC
>NA|NA|TRBJ1-1|TRBV19
CASSTTGNTEAFF
TGTGCCAGTAGTACGACAGGCAACACTGAAGCTTTCTTT
>NA|NA|TRBJ2-5|TRBV27
CASRPAGAWETQYF
TGTGCCAGCAGGCCGGCGGGGGCTTGGGAGACCCAGTACTTC
>NA|TRBD2|TRBJ2-1|TRBV27
CASSERESYNEQFF
TGTGCCAGCAGTGAGCGGGAATCCTACAATGAGCAGTTCTTC
>NA|TRBD1|TRBJ1-2|TRBV7-6
CASSLASGTGAGYTF
TGTGCCAGCAGCTTAGCCTCCGGGACAGGGGCTGGCTACACCTTC
>NA|NA|TRBJ2-1|TRBV15
CATSRDFASLEQFF
TGTGCCACCAGCAGAGATTTCGCTAGCCTTGAGCAGTTCTTC
>NA|TRBD1|TRBJ2-6|TRBV4-1
CASSQSRGYSGANVLTF
TGCGCCAGCAGCCAAAGCAGGGGGTATTCTGGGGCCAACGTCCTGACTTTC
>NA|NA|TRBJ2-1|TRBV4-1
CASSQVRRVRGYNEQFF
TGCGCCAGCAGCCAAGTCCGGAGGGTTAGGGGCTACAATGAGCAGTTCTTC